Given below is one T cell receptor beta chain in context. Antigen specificity is unknown. The same CDR3 can be traced to other DNA sequences in this sample. The data belong to a study of Ad26.COV2.S vaccination and SARS-CoV-2 variants. Study-level points and caveats: Post-vaccination breadth of spike-specific CD8+ and CD4+ T cell responses was reportedly substantial.

Described treatment: some 20 received Ad26.COV2.S at low or high dose, single or two shots; several received placebo; per-sample allocation not given. All samples were drawn on day 63, counting from the first vaccine or placebo injection. V gave up 0 bases and J gave up 4 bases; unmatched junction bases: 2. The CDR3 sequence is 15 residues long. Germline values: CDR1 SGHRS, CDR2 YFSETQ. Sequencing was performed with immunoSEQ multiplex PCR; in TCRdb, only in-frame clones are kept and a portion is missing. The sample records over 450,000 clones, nearly 90% being singletons. The origin of this receptor is a person between 18 and 65 years old who received the Ad26.COV2.S COVID-19 vaccine or a placebo. This sequence joins TRBV5-1 and TRBJ2-2; TRBD1 agrees at 8 bases. Here the sequenced sample was peripheral blood, taken in a trial of Ad26.COV2.S vaccine versus placebo. The CDR3 region is CASSLGTGGTGELFF. As DNA, the CDR3 is TGCGCCAGCAGCTTGGGTACAGGGGGCACCGGGGAGCTGTTTTTT.